This T cell receptor (beta chain) emerged from a study of CD8+ T cells in alopecia areata. Study-wide results and limits: Higher clonality than in normal scalp was seen in lesional scalp, especially alopecia totalis/universalis. The study found TCR sharing across patients less clear than in mice, possibly for HLA reasons. Resident alphabeta T cells of normal skin are also sequenced in scalp samples.

Germline loops: CDR1 SGHTS, CDR2 YDEGEE. The CDR3 is 16 residues long. The V end lost 0 bases, the J end lost 2 bases, and 12 bases lay between the germline ends. The sample holds a few counts of this clone. Its specificity is not known. Extraction and reverse transcription of RNA yielded cDNA as the sequencing template. The data were produced by immunoSEQ multiplex PCR, yet TCRdb's version contains in-frame clones alone and is incomplete. The sample carries 100,000 to 120,000 clones, around 55% recorded once. PBMCs yielded sorted CD4+ and CD8+ T cells. The chain couples TRBV5-8 to TRBJ2-4; D might be TRBD2 (6 bases). The clonotype originates from a human donor in good health. The sequenced material came from CD8+ T cells sorted from blood. DNA of the CDR3: TGTGCCAGCAGCTTGGATGTGGGGGGACCCAAAAACATTCAGTACTTC. Its translation: CASSLDVGGPKNIQYF.